This TCR beta chain was documented in a study of cytomegalovirus exposure and HLA in healthy donors. Findings and caveats of the study: A prior analysis recorded that most TCR beta V segments were productive about 90% or about 30% of the time. It was confirmed in vitro that a few of the CMV-associated chains were specific for CMV antigens. Other equally common chains were less clonally expanded than HLA-associated TCR beta chains, a later analysis showed.

Turning to this clone: Its antigen is currently unknown.

Germline V gene data show CDR1 as SEHNR and CDR2 as FQNEAQ (reference sequence). V lost 2 bases to trimming and J lost 4 bases, with 6 bases between them. The CDR3 extends over 12 amino acids. It was with 60 Vbeta and 13 Jbeta primers that the PCR ran. Per the original methods: A later analysis tallied tens of millions of unique TCR beta chains, around 9.9 million of them shared. The method was immunoSEQ multiplex PCR; TCRdb's version includes in-frame clones alone and lacks a portion of them. D and trimming come from the DNA, and the V and J calls and clone size come from that table. In the table there are more than 95,000 clones, roughly 80% of which are singletons.

The specimen sequenced was PBMCs. The receptor comes from a man aged 30-40 years in good health and CMV-seropositive. This chain joins TRBV7-9 and TRBJ2-7; the D is unclear. DNA of the CDR3: TGTGCCAGCAGCTTACCCTCTTACGAGCAGTACTTC. It encodes CASSLPSYEQYF.